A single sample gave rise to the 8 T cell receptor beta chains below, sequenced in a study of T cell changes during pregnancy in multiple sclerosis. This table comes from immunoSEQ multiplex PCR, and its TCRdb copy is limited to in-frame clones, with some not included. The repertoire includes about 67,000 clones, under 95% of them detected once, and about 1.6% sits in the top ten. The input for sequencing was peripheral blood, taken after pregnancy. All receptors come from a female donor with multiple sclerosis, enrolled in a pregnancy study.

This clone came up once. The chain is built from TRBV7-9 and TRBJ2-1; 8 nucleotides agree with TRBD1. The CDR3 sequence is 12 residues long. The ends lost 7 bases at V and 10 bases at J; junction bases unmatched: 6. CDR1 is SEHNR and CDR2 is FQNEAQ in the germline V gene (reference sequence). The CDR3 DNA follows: TGTGCCAGCACCACGACAGGGGCGGAGCAGTTCTTC. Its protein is CASTTTGAEQFF.

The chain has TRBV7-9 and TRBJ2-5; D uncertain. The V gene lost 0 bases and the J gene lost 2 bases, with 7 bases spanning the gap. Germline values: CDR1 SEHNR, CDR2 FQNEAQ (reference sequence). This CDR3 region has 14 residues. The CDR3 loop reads CASSLANRQETQYF. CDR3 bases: TGTGCCAGCAGCTTAGCGAACAGACAAGAGACCCAGTACTTC.

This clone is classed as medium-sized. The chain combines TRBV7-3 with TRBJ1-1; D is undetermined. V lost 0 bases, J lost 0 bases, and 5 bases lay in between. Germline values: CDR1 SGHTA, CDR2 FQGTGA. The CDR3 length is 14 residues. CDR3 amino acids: CASSLTAMNTEAFF. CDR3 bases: TGTGCCAGCAGCTTAACAGCCATGAACACTGAAGCTTTCTTT.

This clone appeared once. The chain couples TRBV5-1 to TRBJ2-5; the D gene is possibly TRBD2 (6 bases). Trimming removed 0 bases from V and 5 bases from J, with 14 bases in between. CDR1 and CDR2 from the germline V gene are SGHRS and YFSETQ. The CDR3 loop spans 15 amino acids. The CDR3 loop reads CASSLGTNSQETQYF. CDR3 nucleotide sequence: TGCGCCAGCAGCTTGGGGACTAACTCTCAGGAGACCCAGTACTTC.

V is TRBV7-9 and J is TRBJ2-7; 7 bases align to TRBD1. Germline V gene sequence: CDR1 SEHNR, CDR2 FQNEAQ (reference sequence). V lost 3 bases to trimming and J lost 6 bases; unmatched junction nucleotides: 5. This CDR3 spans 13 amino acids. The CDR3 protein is CASSLTGSGEQYF. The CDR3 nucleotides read TGTGCCAGCAGCTTGACAGGGTCGGGCGAGCAGTACTTC.

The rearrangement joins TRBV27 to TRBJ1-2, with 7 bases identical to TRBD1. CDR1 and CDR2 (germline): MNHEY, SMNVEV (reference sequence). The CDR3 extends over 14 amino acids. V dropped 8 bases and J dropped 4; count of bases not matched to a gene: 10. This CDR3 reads CASGRQGPIYGYTF. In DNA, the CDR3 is TGTGCCAGCGGACGACAGGGTCCTATCTATGGCTACACCTTC.

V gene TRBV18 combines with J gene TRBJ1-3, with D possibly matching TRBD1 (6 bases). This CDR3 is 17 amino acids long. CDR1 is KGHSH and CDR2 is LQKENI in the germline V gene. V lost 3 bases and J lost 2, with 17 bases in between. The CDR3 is CASSPYRVNSAGNTIYF. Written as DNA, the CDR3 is TGTGCCAGCTCACCGTACAGGGTAAATTCGGCTGGAAACACCATATATTTT.

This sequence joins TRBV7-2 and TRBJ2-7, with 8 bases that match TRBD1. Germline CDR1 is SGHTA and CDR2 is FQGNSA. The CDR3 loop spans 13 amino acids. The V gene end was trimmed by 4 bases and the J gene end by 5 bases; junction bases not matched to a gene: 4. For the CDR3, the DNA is TGTGCCAGCAGCTCTCTCAGGGGGCACGAGCAGTACTTC. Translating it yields CASSSLRGHEQYF.